This record looks at one TCR beta chain sequence and its context. Its antigen is unknown. CDR3 length equals 14 residues. The V and J ends lost 5 bases and 5 bases respectively, with 16 bases between them. Sorting defined naive CD8 T cells as CD8+CD4-CCR7+CD45RA+. This sample is drawn from a study of molecular identifiers for immune sequencing clone quantification. Study details: Five portions were made in replicates from RNA of about 21,000 or 97,000 naive CD8 cells, and four underwent sequencing.

For bulk TCR libraries, previously described methods and listed TCR primers were used. TCRdb itself ran the PCR reads through MiXCR, one entry per CDR3 protein. The sample consists of about half a million distinct CDR3 sequences, roughly 24% of them appearing once. Notes on the study in general: Clones carrying above 20 RNA copies accounted for over 97% of effector molecules, under 1% in naive cells.

This chain connects TRBV12-3 or TRBV12-4 to TRBJ2-7; D possibly uses TRBD1 or TRBD2 (5 bases each). The origin of this receptor is a human donor in good health. Some libraries in this study had Jurkat cell RNA spiked in. The sequencing input was naive CD8+ T cells from blood, with Jurkat cell RNA spiked in. Indicated subset: FACS-sorted CD8+CD4-CCR7+CD45RA+ naive T cells. The CDR3 reads CASSHGTAFHEQYF. In DNA form, the CDR3 reads TGTGCCAGCAGTCACGGGACCGCTTTCCACGAGCAGTACTTC.